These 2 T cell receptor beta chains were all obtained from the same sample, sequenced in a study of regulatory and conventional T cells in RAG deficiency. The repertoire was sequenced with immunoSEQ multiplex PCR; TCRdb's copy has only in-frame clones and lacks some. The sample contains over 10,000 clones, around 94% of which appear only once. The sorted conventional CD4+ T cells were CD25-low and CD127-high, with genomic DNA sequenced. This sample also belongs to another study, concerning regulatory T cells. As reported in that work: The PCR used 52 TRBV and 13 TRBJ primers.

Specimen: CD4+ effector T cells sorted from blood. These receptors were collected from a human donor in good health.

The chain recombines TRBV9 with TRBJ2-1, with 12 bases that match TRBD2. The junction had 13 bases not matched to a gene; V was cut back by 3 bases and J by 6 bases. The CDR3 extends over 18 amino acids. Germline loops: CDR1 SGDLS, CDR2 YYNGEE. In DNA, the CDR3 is TGTGCCAGCAGCGCCTCACTTCTAGCGGGGGGGCTTGGCAATGAGCAGTTCTTC. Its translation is CASSASLLAGGLGNEQFF. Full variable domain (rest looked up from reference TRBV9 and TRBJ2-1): DSGVTQTPKHLITATGQRVTLRCSPRSGDLSVYWYQQSLDQGLQFLIQYYNGEERAKGNILERFSAQQFPDLHSELNLSSLELGDSALYFCASSASLLAGGLGNEQFFGPGTRLTVL.

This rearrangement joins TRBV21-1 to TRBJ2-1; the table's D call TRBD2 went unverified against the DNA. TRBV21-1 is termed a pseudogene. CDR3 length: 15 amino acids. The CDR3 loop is CASSNDSSGYNEQFF. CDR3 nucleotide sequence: TGTGCCAGCAGCAATGACTCTAGCGGTTACAATGAGCAGTTCTTC.